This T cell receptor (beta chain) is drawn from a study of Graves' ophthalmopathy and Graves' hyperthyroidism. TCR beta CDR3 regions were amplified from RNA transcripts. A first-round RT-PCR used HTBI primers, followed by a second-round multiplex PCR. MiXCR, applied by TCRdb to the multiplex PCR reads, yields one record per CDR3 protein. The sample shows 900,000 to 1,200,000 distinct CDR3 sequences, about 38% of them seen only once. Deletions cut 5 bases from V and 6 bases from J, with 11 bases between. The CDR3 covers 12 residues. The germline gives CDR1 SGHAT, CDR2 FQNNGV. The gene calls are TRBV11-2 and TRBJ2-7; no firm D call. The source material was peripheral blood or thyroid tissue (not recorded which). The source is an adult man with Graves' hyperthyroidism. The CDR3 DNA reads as TGTGCCAGCAGCCCGCGTCGGCCCGAGCAGTACTTC. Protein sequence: CASSPRRPEQYF.